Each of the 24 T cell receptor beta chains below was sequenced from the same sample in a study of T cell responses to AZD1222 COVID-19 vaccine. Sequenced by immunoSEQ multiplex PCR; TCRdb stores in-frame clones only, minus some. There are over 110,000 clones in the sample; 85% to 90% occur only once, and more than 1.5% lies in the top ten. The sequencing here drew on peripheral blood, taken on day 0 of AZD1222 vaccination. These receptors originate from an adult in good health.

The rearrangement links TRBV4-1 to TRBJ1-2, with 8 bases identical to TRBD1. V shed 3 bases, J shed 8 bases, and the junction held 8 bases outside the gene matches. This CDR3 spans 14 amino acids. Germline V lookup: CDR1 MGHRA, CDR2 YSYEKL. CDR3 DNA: TGCGCCAGCAGCCATCTACAGGGGGTTGGGGGCTACACCTTC. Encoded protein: CASSHLQGVGGYTF.

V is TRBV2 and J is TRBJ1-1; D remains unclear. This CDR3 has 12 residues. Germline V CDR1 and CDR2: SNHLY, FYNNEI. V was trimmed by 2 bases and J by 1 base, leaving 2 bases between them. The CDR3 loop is CASSEQNTEAFF. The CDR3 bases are TGTGCCAGCAGTGAACAGAACACTGAAGCTTTCTTT.

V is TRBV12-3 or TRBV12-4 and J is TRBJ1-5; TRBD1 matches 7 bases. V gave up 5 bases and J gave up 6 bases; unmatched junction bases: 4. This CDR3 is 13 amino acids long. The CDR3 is CASSPSGGQPQHF. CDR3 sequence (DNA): TGTGCCAGCAGTCCCTCAGGGGGTCAGCCCCAGCATTTT.

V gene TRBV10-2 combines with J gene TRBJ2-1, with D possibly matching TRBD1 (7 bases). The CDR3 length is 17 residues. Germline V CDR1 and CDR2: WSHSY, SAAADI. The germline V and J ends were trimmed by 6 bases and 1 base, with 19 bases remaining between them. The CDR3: CASRNTRGTESYNEQFF. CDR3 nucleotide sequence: TGCGCCAGCAGAAACACACGCGGGACAGAATCCTACAATGAGCAGTTCTTC.

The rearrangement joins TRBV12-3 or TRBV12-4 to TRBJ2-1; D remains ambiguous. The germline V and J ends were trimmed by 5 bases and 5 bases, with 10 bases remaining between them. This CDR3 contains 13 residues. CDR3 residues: CASSLYYHNEQFF. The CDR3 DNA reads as TGTGCCAGCAGTCTGTACTATCACAATGAGCAGTTCTTC.

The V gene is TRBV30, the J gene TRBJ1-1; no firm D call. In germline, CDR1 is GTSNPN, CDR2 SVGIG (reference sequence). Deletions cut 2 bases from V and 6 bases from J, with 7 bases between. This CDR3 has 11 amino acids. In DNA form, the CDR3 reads TGTGCCTGGAGTCCTCGGGCTGAAGCTTTCTTT. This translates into CAWSPRAEAFF.

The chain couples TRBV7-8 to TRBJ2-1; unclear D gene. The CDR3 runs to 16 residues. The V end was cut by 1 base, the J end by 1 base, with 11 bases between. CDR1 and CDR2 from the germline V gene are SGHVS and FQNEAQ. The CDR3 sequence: CASSLGQLGSYNEQFF. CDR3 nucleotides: TGTGCCAGCAGCTTAGGCCAGCTGGGGTCCTACAATGAGCAGTTCTTC.

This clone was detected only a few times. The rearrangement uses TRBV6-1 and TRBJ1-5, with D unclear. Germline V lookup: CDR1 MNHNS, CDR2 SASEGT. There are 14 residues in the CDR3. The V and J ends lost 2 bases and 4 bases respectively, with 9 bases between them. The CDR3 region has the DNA TGTGCCAGCAGTGAATACGACACGAATCAGCCCCAGCATTTT. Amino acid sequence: CASSEYDTNQPQHF.

The CDR3: CASSLTGNNQPQHF. The CDR3 nucleotides are TGCGCCAGCAGCTTGACAGGGAACAATCAGCCCCAGCATTTT. This sequence joins TRBV5-1 and TRBJ1-5; a weak D match, TRBD1 (6 bases). The V and J ends lost 1 base and 3 bases respectively, with 8 bases between them. The CDR3 extends over 14 amino acids. Germline assignment: CDR1 SGHRS and CDR2 YFSETQ. The whole variable domain, filled in from reference TRBV5-1 and TRBJ1-5, reads KAGVTQTPRYLIKTRGQQVTLSCSPISGHRSVSWYQQTPGQGLQFLFEYFSETQRNKGNFPGRFSGRQFSNSRSEMNVSTLELGDSALYLCASSLTGNNQPQHFGDGTRLSIL.

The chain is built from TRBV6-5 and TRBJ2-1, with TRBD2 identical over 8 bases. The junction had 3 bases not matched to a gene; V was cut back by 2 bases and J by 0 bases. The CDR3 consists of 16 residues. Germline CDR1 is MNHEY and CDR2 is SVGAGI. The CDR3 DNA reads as TGTGCCAGCAGTTACGGTCTAGCGGGCTCCTACAATGAGCAGTTCTTC. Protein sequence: CASSYGLAGSYNEQFF.

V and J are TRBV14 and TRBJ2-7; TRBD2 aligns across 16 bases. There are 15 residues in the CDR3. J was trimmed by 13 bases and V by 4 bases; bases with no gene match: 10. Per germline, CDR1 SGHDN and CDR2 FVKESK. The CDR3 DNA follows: TGTGCCAGCAGCCCCTCCGGGACTAGCGGGAGGGCCATTTACTTC. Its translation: CASSPSGTSGRAIYF.

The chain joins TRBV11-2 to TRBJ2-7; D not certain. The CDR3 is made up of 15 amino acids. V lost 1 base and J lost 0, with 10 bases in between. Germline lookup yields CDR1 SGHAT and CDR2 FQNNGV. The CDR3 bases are TGTGCCAGCAGCTTAGGTACTCTGGGCTCCTACGAGCAGTACTTC. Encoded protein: CASSLGTLGSYEQYF.

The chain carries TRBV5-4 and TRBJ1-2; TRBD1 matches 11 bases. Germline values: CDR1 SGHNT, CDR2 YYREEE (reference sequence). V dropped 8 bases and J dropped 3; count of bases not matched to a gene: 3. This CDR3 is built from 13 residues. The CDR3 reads CASRTGGHYGYTF. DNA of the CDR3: TGTGCCAGTCGGACAGGGGGCCACTATGGCTACACCTTC.

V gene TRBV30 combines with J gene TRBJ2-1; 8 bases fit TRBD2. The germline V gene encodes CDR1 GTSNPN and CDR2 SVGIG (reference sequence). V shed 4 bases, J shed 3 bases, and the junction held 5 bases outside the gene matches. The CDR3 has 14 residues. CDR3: CAWNGRGLYNEQFF. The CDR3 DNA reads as TGTGCCTGGAACGGGAGGGGCCTCTACAATGAGCAGTTCTTC. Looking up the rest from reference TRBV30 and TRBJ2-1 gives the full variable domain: SQTIHQWPATLVQPVGSPLSLECTVEGTSNPNLYWYRQAAGRGLQLLFYSVGIGQISSEVPQNLSASRPQDRQFILSSKKLLLSDSGFYLCAWNGRGLYNEQFFGPGTRLTVL.

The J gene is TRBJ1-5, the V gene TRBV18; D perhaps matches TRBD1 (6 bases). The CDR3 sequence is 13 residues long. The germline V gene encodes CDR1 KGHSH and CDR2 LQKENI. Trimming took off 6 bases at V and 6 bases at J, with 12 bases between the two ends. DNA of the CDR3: TGTGCCAGCTCCCCAGACAGGACTCAGCCCCAGCATTTT. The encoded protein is CASSPDRTQPQHF.

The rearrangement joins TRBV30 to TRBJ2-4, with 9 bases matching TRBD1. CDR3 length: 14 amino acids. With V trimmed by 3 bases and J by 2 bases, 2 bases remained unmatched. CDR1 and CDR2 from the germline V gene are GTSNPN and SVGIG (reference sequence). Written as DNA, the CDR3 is TGTGCCTGGAGGGGACAGGGAACCAAAAACATTCAGTACTTC. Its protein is CAWRGQGTKNIQYF.

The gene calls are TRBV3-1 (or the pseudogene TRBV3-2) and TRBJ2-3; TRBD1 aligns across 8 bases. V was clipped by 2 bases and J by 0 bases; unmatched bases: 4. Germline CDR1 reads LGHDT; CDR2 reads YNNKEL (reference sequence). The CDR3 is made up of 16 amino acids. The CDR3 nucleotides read TGTGCCAGCAGCCAATCGACAGGGGCTAGCACAGATACGCAGTATTTT. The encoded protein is CASSQSTGASTDTQYF.

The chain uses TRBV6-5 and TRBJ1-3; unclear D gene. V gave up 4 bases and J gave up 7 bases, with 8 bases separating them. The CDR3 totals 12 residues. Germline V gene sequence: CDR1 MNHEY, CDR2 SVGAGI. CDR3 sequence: CASSFNGNTIYF. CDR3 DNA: TGTGCCAGCAGTTTTAACGGGAACACCATATATTTT.

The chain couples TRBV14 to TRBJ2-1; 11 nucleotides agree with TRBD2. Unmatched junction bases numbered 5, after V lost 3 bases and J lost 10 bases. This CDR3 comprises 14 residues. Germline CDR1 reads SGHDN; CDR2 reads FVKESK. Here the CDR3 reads CASSHVTSGTEQFF. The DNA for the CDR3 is TGTGCCAGCAGCCACGTGACTAGCGGGACAGAGCAGTTCTTC.

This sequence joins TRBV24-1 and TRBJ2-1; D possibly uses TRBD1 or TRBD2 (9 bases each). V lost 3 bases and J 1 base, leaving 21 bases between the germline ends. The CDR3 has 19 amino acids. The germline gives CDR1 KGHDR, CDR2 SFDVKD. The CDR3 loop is CATSDPQGASGRSYNEQFF. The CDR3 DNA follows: TGTGCCACCAGTGATCCACAGGGGGCGAGCGGGAGGTCCTACAATGAGCAGTTCTTC.

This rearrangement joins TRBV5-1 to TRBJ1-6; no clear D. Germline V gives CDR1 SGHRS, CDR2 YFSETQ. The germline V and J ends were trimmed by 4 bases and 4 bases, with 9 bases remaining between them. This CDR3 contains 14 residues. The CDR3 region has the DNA TGCGCCAGCAGCCCTGGGTCGTATAATTCACCCCTCCACTTT. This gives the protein CASSPGSYNSPLHF.

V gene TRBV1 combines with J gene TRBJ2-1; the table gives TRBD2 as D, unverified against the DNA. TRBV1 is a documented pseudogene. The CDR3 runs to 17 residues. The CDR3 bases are TGCACCAGCAGCCAAAAGGCCAGGACTAGCCGAAACAATGAGCAGTTCTTC. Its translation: CTSSQKARTSRNNEQFF.

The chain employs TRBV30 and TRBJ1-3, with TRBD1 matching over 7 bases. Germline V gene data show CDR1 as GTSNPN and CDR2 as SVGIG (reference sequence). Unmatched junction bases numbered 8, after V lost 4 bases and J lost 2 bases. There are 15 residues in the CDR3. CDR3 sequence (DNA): TGTGCCTGGACTCACAGGGGCCTCCCTGGAAACACCATATATTTT. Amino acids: CAWTHRGLPGNTIYF.

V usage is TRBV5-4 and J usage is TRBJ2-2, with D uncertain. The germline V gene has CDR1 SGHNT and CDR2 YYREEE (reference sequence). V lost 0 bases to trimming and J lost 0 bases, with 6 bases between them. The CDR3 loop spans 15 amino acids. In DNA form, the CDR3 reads TGTGCCAGCAGCTTGGACGGAACGAACACCGGGGAGCTGTTTTTT. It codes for CASSLDGTNTGELFF. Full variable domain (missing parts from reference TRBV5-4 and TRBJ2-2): ETGVTQSPTHLIKTRGQQVTLRCSSQSGHNTVSWYQQALGQGPQFIFQYYREEENGRGNFPPRFSGLQFPNYSSELNVNALELDDSALYLCASSLDGTNTGELFFGEGSRLTVL.